This T cell receptor (beta chain) was documented in a study of Tregs in tolerant kidney transplant recipients. Notes on the study in general: The small number of patients limits these findings pending further validation. In tolerant patients, donor-specific Tregs outgrew total Tregs, suggesting antigen-driven expansion.

With regard to this clone: The antigen is undetermined. The junction and the germline gene differ at one end; a read error may be behind it. The read terminates 3 residues before the CDR3 end, so the remaining end is supplied by the germline J gene. In the same sample, other DNA sequences code for this CDR3.

Unstimulated Tregs (CD4+CD25+CD127-) and CD4+CD25- non-Tregs were sorted from PBMCs. Here immunoSEQ multiplex PCR was the method, and the copy in TCRdb shows in-frame clones only, minus some. In total, the table holds fewer than 35,000 clones. The CDR3 is made up of 14 amino acids. The germline gives CDR1 ENHRY, CDR2 SYGVKD. This TCR derives from a human donor who received a combined kidney and bone marrow transplant. The rearrangement uses TRBV10-3 and TRBJ1-1; maybe TRBD1 (5 bases). The sequences come from CD8+ T cells from blood, collected before the transplant. The sequenced CDR3 bases are TGCGCCATCTGTGAGACAGCTGAGAACACTGAA. It yields the protein CAICETAENTE. In full, the CDR3 is CAICETAENTEAFF.